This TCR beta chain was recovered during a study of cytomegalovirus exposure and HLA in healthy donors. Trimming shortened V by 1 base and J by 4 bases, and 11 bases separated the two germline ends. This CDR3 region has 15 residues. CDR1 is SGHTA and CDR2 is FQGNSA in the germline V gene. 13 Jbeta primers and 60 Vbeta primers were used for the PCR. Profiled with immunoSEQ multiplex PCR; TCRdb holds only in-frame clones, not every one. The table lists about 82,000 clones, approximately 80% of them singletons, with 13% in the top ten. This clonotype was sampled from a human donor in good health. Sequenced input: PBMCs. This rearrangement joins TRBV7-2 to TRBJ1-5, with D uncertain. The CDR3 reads CASSLGARENQPQHF. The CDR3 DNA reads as TGTGCCAGCAGCTTAGGGGCCCGGGAAAATCAGCCCCAGCATTTT.